The 22 T cell receptor beta chains given below trace back to one sample, sequenced in a study of blood T cell repertoires in COVID-19. The protocol was immunoSEQ multiplex PCR, while the TCRdb copy is restricted to in-frame clones and leaves out a portion. The table lists under 250,000 clones, 85% of them singletons. Sequencing was performed on PBMCs or T cells enriched from blood (not recorded which). These receptors all stem from a woman aged 45 to 65 with acute COVID-19.

The chain recombines TRBV30 with TRBJ1-1, with unresolved D. Looked up from germline, CDR1 is GTSNPN and CDR2 is SVGIG (reference sequence). The CDR3 runs to 12 residues. Trimming stripped 5 bases from V and 1 base from J, with 8 bases between. The CDR3 reads CAWAGSNTEAFF. CDR3 nucleotide sequence: TGTGCCTGGGCAGGCTCGAACACTGAAGCTTTCTTT.

The rearrangement joins TRBV5-1 to TRBJ2-5; no clear D. Trimming shortened V by 0 bases and J by 4 bases, and 10 bases separated the two germline ends. Germline assignment: CDR1 SGHRS and CDR2 YFSETQ. CDR3 length equals 14 residues. CDR3 DNA: TGCGCCAGCAGCTTGGCACAGCCCGGAGAGACCCAGTACTTC. Encoded protein: CASSLAQPGETQYF. The full variable domain, its missing parts supplied by reference TRBV5-1 and TRBJ2-5, is KAGVTQTPRYLIKTRGQQVTLSCSPISGHRSVSWYQQTPGQGLQFLFEYFSETQRNKGNFPGRFSGRQFSNSRSEMNVSTLELGDSALYLCASSLAQPGETQYFGPGTRLLVL.

This chain joins TRBV6-2 or TRBV6-3 and TRBJ2-7, with TRBD1 identical over 8 bases. The CDR3 totals 15 residues. With 6 bases clipped from V and 4 bases from J, the junction kept 11 bases outside the gene matches. CDR1 is MNHEY, CDR2 SVGEGT, per germline. The DNA for the CDR3 is TGTGCCAGCAGCCACGGACAGGGTCTCCTATACGAGCAGTACTTC. The encoded protein is CASSHGQGLLYEQYF.

The chain links TRBV30 to TRBJ2-1; TRBD2 matches at 11 bases. The CDR3 has 15 residues. Trimming cost V 2 bases and J 4 bases; bases outside gene matches: 4. From germline, CDR1 is GTSNPN and CDR2 SVGIG (reference sequence). In DNA, the CDR3 is TGTGCCTGGAGTACGACTAGCGGGGCTTACAATGAGCAGTTCTTC. Protein product: CAWSTTSGAYNEQFF.

This chain uses TRBV5-4 with TRBJ1-2; 9 bases are shared with TRBD1. The germline gives CDR1 SGHNT, CDR2 YYREEE (reference sequence). Trimming cost V 4 bases and J 8 bases; bases outside gene matches: 12. The CDR3 runs to 15 residues. In DNA, the CDR3 is TGTGCCAGCAGCCTGACCCGGGACAGGGCGGGCGGCTACACCTTC. Protein product: CASSLTRDRAGGYTF. Full variable domain (remainder filled in from reference TRBV5-4 and TRBJ1-2): ETGVTQSPTHLIKTRGQQVTLRCSSQSGHNTVSWYQQALGQGPQFIFQYYREEENGRGNFPPRFSGLQFPNYSSELNVNALELDDSALYLCASSLTRDRAGGYTFGSGTRLTVV.

CDR3 in DNA: TGTGCCAGCAGCCGACAATTTCCTTCCCGGACAGCCTACACTGAAGCTTTCTTT. Protein: CASSRQFPSRTAYTEAFF. V is TRBV7-9 and J is TRBJ1-1; tentatively, D is TRBD1 (6 bases). Trimming removed 5 bases at V and 3 bases at J, with 25 bases between. The germline V gene has CDR1 SEHNR and CDR2 FQNEAQ (reference sequence). The CDR3 loop spans 18 amino acids.

The rearrangement uses TRBV9 and TRBJ2-1, with a weak D call TRBD2 (6 bases). Germline V CDR1 and CDR2: SGDLS, YYNGEE. The CDR3 covers 14 residues. With 2 bases removed from V and 4 bases from J, the gap between germline ends came to 10 bases. The CDR3, as DNA: TGTGCCAGCAGCGTTAGCGGAGATTACAATGAGCAGTTCTTC. This encodes CASSVSGDYNEQFF.

The V call is TRBV2, the J call TRBJ2-2; 9 bases are shared with TRBD1. After removal of 7 bases from V and 6 bases from J, the junction contained 6 bases not matched to a gene. Germline lookup yields CDR1 SNHLY and CDR2 FYNNEI. The CDR3 spans 14 residues. The CDR3 spells CASIRDRVSGELFF. The DNA for the CDR3 is TGTGCCAGCATTCGGGACAGGGTTTCCGGGGAGCTGTTTTTT. The full variable domain, with the rest looked up from reference TRBV2 and TRBJ2-2, is EPEVTQTPSHQVTQMGQEVILRCVPISNHLYFYWYRQILGQKVEFLVSFYNNEISEKSEIFDDQFSVERPDGSNFTLKIRSTKLEDSAMYFCASIRDRVSGELFFGEGSRLTVL.

In its sample, this clone was seen once. The CDR3 bases are TGTGCCAGTAGAGCCTGGGACACGGTTGACACTGAAGCTTTCTTT. Its translation is CASRAWDTVDTEAFF. This rearrangement joins TRBV19 to TRBJ1-1; tentative D call: TRBD1 (6 bases). The CDR3 is made up of 15 amino acids. Between the trimmed V and J ends, which lost 6 bases and 3 bases, there was a span of 17 bases. Germline CDR1 is LNHDA and CDR2 is SQIVND (reference sequence). Supplemented by reference TRBV19 and TRBJ1-1, the full variable domain reads DGGITQSPKYLFRKEGQNVTLSCEQNLNHDAMYWYRQDPGQGLRLIYYSQIVNDFQKGDIAEGYSVSREKKESFPLTVTSAQKNPTAFYLCASRAWDTVDTEAFFGQGTRLTVV.

The chain carries TRBV9 and TRBJ1-4; 9 bases align to TRBD1. Germline V gives CDR1 SGDLS, CDR2 YYNGEE. The CDR3 has 15 residues. Germline trimming cut 4 bases from V and 8 bases from J; bases unmatched to any gene: 9. CDR3 region: CASSLKQGAGEKLFF. The CDR3 DNA reads as TGTGCCAGCAGCCTAAAACAGGGGGCGGGCGAAAAACTGTTTTTT. Filled out from reference TRBV9 and TRBJ1-4, the complete variable domain reads DSGVTQTPKHLITATGQRVTLRCSPRSGDLSVYWYQQSLDQGLQFLIQYYNGEERAKGNILERFSAQQFPDLHSELNLSSLELGDSALYFCASSLKQGAGEKLFFGSGTQLSVL.

The rearrangement links TRBV3-1 (or the pseudogene TRBV3-2) to TRBJ2-2; D gene unclear. CDR3 length equals 16 residues. V lost 4 bases and J 0 bases, leaving 12 bases between the germline ends. The V gene's germline CDR1 is LGHDT and CDR2 YNNKEL (reference sequence). This CDR3 is CASSPPERANTGELFF. CDR3 nucleotide sequence: TGTGCCAGCAGCCCCCCCGAGCGTGCGAACACCGGGGAGCTGTTTTTT.

The genes are TRBV30 and TRBJ1-2; 7 bases align to TRBD1. Trimming took 0 bases from V and 0 from J; bases not matched to a gene: 4. The CDR3 is 15 amino acids. The V gene's germline CDR1 is GTSNPN and CDR2 SVGIG (reference sequence). In DNA form, the CDR3 reads TGTGCCTGGAGTGTGGGCAGGGGGACTAACTATGGCTACACCTTC. Amino acids: CAWSVGRGTNYGYTF.

Comment on this clone: The sample carries other DNA sequences with the same CDR3. The V and J genes are TRBV30 and TRBJ2-1; 12 bases are shared with TRBD2. CDR3 length: 14 amino acids. V shed 4 bases, J shed 3 bases, and the junction held 1 base outside the gene matches. Germline V gives CDR1 GTSNPN, CDR2 SVGIG (reference sequence). The CDR3 DNA reads TGTGCCTGGACACTAGCGGGGGGCTACAATGAGCAGTTCTTC. This translates into CAWTLAGGYNEQFF.

In the case of this clone: A much more abundant neighbour one base away suggests this may be a read error. This chain uses TRBV7-9 with TRBJ2-2, with D maybe TRBD1 (6 bases). Trimming left V 3 bases short and J 1 base short, with 6 bases between. Germline V gene sequence: CDR1 SEHNR, CDR2 FQNEAQ (reference sequence). The CDR3 consists of 14 residues. This CDR3 reads CASSLTGNTGELFF. Here the CDR3 DNA reads TGTGCCAGCAGCTTGACAGGGAACACCGGGGAGCTGTTTTTT. The full variable domain, completed using reference TRBV7-9 and TRBJ2-2, is DTGVSQNPRHKITKRGQNVTFRCDPISEHNRLYWYRQTLGQGPEFLTYFQNEAQLEKSRLLSDRFSAERPKGSFSTLEIQRTEQGDSAMYLCASSLTGNTGELFFGEGSRLTVL.

Comment on this clone: Other DNA sequences in this sample translate to the same CDR3. V usage is TRBV30 and J usage is TRBJ1-1; the D is unclear. V was cut by 2 bases and J by 1 base, with 5 bases left in between. Germline CDR1 reads GTSNPN; CDR2 reads SVGIG (reference sequence). This CDR3 has 12 amino acids. CDR3 sequence: CAWSRENTEAFF. CDR3 sequence (DNA): TGTGCCTGGAGTAGAGAGAACACTGAAGCTTTCTTT. Full variable domain (missing parts from reference TRBV30 and TRBJ1-1): SQTIHQWPATLVQPVGSPLSLECTVEGTSNPNLYWYRQAAGRGLQLLFYSVGIGQISSEVPQNLSASRPQDRQFILSSKKLLLSDSGFYLCAWSRENTEAFFGQGTRLTVV.

The chain carries TRBV6-5 and TRBJ1-1; TRBD1 matches at 9 bases. The CDR3 sequence is 12 residues long. CDR1 and CDR2 from the germline V gene are MNHEY and SVGAGI. V dropped 6 bases and J dropped 12; count of bases not matched to a gene: 8. The CDR3 nucleotides are TGTGCCAGCAGACAGGGGGCTAGGGAGACTTTCTTT. It yields the protein CASRQGARETFF.

CDR3 nucleotides: TGTGCCAGCAGCCTCGGACTAGCGGGGGACACAGATACGCAGTATTTT. Its translation: CASSLGLAGDTDTQYF. This chain joins TRBV9 and TRBJ2-3; 13 bases map to TRBD2. The CDR3 loop spans 16 amino acids. Germline CDR1 is SGDLS and CDR2 is YYNGEE. V dropped 4 bases and J dropped 2; count of bases not matched to a gene: 4.

The chain couples TRBV5-6 to TRBJ2-5; tentatively, D is TRBD1 (6 bases). Trimming stripped 4 bases from V and 3 bases from J, with 10 bases between. This CDR3 is 13 amino acids long. Germline CDR1 reads SGHDT; CDR2 reads YYEEEE. In DNA, the CDR3 is TGTGCCAGCAGCCACAGGGTAAAAGAGACCCAGTACTTC. This sequence encodes CASSHRVKETQYF.

CDR3 bases: TGTGCCATCAGTGAACGGAAAGGACAGGCTAACACTGAAGCTTTCTTT. Amino acid sequence: CAISERKGQANTEAFF. The chain combines TRBV10-3 with TRBJ1-1, with 7 bases aligning to TRBD1. Germline V gene sequence: CDR1 ENHRY, CDR2 SYGVKD. Trimming removed 3 bases from V and 2 bases from J; junction bases left unmatched: 9. The CDR3 extends over 16 amino acids.

V usage is TRBV4-1 and J usage is TRBJ1-5; possibly TRBD1 for D (6 bases). Trimming shortened V by 1 base and J by 4 bases, and 11 bases separated the two germline ends. CDR3 size: 15 residues. The V gene's germline CDR1 is MGHRA and CDR2 YSYEKL. The DNA of the CDR3 is TGCGCCAGCAGCCAAGGCTGGACAGCGAATCAGCCCCAGCATTTT. It is translated as CASSQGWTANQPQHF.

This chain joins TRBV19 and TRBJ2-4, with D possibly being TRBD1 (6 bases). Per germline, CDR1 LNHDA and CDR2 SQIVND (reference sequence). This CDR3 has 11 residues. Trimming stripped 7 bases from V and 7 bases from J, with 8 bases between. The CDR3 DNA follows: TGTGCCAGTACTACAGGGAACATTCAGTACTTC. Amino acids: CASTTGNIQYF.

This chain links TRBV6-1 with TRBJ1-3; D is uncertain. The CDR3 is made up of 14 amino acids. Germline V gene lookup returns CDR1 MNHNS and CDR2 SASEGT. V lost 3 bases to trimming and J lost 4 bases, with 10 bases between them. Here the CDR3 reads CASSDFVIGNTIYF. The CDR3, as DNA: TGTGCCAGCAGTGATTTCGTTATAGGAAACACCATATATTTT.